These 9 T cell receptor beta chains were all obtained from the same sample, sequenced in a study of cytomegalovirus exposure and HLA in healthy donors. It was with 60 Vbeta and 13 Jbeta primers that the PCR ran. Libraries were prepared by immunoSEQ multiplex PCR; TCRdb keeps only in-frame clonotypes and omits some of them. The top ten hold under 2% of the sample, which has some 170,000 clones, around 77% seen once. Sequencing was performed on PBMCs. The receptors derive from a woman aged 25 to 39 in good health and CMV-seronegative.

The CDR3 here is CASSRGWGQGFSGYGYTF. CDR3 DNA: TGTGCCAGCAGCCGAGGGTGGGGACAGGGGTTTTCCGGCTATGGCTACACCTTC. The J gene is TRBJ1-2, the V gene TRBV28; TRBD1 aligns across 10 bases. V was pared by 6 bases and J by 4 bases, with 17 bases of the junction left unmatched. The CDR3 contains 18 residues. Germline assignment: CDR1 MDHEN and CDR2 SYDVKM.

This chain links TRBV27 with TRBJ2-7, with D possibly TRBD2 on 5 matching bases. Trimming removed 4 bases from V and 4 bases from J, with 14 bases in between. Germline V CDR1 and CDR2: MNHEY, SMNVEV (reference sequence). The CDR3 sequence is 14 residues long. The CDR3 DNA is TGTGCCAGCAGTTCGGCAGGAGGCATATACGAGCAGTACTTC. Residues: CASSSAGGIYEQYF.

This chain connects TRBV19 to TRBJ1-1; no reliable D call. V was shortened by 5 bases and J by 7 bases, with 11 bases between the two germline ends. Germline V gives CDR1 LNHDA, CDR2 SQIVND (reference sequence). The CDR3 sequence is 12 residues long. The CDR3 is CASSPPRFEAFF. In nucleotides, the CDR3 is TGTGCCAGTAGTCCTCCGCGGTTTGAAGCTTTCTTT.

The CDR3 reads CASSHLVRGEQFF. The CDR3 DNA sequence: TGCGCCAGCAGCCACTTGGTTCGCGGTGAGCAGTTCTTC. The rearrangement uses TRBV4-1 and TRBJ2-1, with D unresolved. This CDR3 comprises 13 residues. Trimming took 3 bases from V and 9 from J, leaving 12 bases between them. Germline V gene data show CDR1 as MGHRA and CDR2 as YSYEKL.

The rearrangement links TRBV10-1 to TRBJ2-5, with 7 positions matching TRBD1. Per the germline V gene, CDR1 is WNHNN and CDR2 is SYGVQD (reference sequence). The CDR3 contains 16 residues. After removal of 4 bases from V and 4 bases from J, the junction contained 12 bases not matched to a gene. CDR3 in amino acids: CASSAVFEGARETQYF. The CDR3 nucleotides are TGCGCCAGCAGTGCGGTGTTCGAGGGGGCACGAGAGACCCAGTACTTC.

Here the CDR3 reads CASSQGQTYGYTF. The CDR3 coding sequence is TGTGCCAGCAGCCAGGGACAGACCTATGGCTACACCTTC. This chain uses TRBV7-3 with TRBJ1-2, with 7 bases lining up with TRBD1. This CDR3 comprises 13 residues. The V gene end was trimmed by 5 bases and the J gene end by 4 bases; junction bases not matched to a gene: 4. CDR1 SGHTA and CDR2 FQGTGA come from the germline V gene.

This clone occurred a few times. The V and J genes are TRBV13 and TRBJ2-7; tentative D call: TRBD2 (6 bases). Per the germline V gene, CDR1 is PRHDT and CDR2 is FYEKMQ (reference sequence). The CDR3 length is 15 residues. Trimming removed 0 bases from V and 4 bases from J, with 13 bases in between. For the CDR3, the DNA is TGTGCCAGCAGCTTAGGCGCGGGGATCCCGTACGAGCAGTACTTC. This translates into CASSLGAGIPYEQYF.

This clone was counted a few times. Other nucleotide sequences in the sample specify the same CDR3. The CDR3 reads CASSVQGYGYTF. CDR3 in DNA: TGTGCCAGCAGCGTACAGGGGTATGGCTACACCTTC. The rearrangement uses TRBV9 and TRBJ1-2; TRBD1 is a possible D gene (6 bases). The ends were cut back, 1 base at V and 5 bases at J, with 6 bases in the middle. The CDR3 runs to 12 residues. The germline V gene encodes CDR1 SGDLS and CDR2 YYNGEE.

The J gene is TRBJ1-2, the V gene TRBV27; a possible D gene is TRBD1 (5 bases). V lost 0 bases to trimming and J lost 10 bases, with 15 bases between them. The CDR3 contains 14 residues. CDR1 and CDR2 (germline): MNHEY, SMNVEV (reference sequence). The CDR3 bases are TGTGCCAGCAGTTTATCGTCAGCTGGAGGGGACTACACCTTC. Protein product: CASSLSSAGGDYTF.